Listed here are 18 T cell receptor beta chains from one sample, sequenced in a study of blood T cell repertoires in COVID-19. Clones were sequenced by immunoSEQ multiplex PCR, and TCRdb holds only the in-frame ones, with some missing. The sample records 140,000 to 150,000 clones, roughly 90% being singletons. Source material: peripheral blood. These receptors came from a man aged 60 to 69 with active or convalescent COVID-19.

This clone occurred a few times. This rearrangement joins TRBV5-4 to TRBJ2-7; TRBD1 matches at 9 bases. After removal of 3 bases from V and 5 bases from J, the junction contained 3 bases not matched to a gene. In germline, CDR1 is SGHNT, CDR2 YYREEE (reference sequence). This CDR3 is 13 amino acids long. The CDR3 spells CASSSGTGNEQYF. The CDR3 DNA reads as TGTGCCAGCAGCTCCGGGACAGGGAACGAGCAGTACTTC.

This clone was picked up a small number of times. The V gene is TRBV28, the J gene TRBJ2-5; D gene uncertain. Trimming took off 9 bases at V and 0 bases at J, with 23 bases between the two ends. The germline CDR1 and CDR2 sequences are MDHEN and SYDVKM. The CDR3 runs to 17 residues. CDR3 nucleotides: TGTGCCAGTAAATTTCTGTCCCGGCGGCTTTACCAAGAGACCCAGTACTTC. Its translation: CASKFLSRRLYQETQYF.

The rearrangement uses TRBV25-1 and TRBJ1-1, with 7 bases identical to TRBD1. Germline CDR1 reads MGHDK; CDR2 reads SYGVNS. Trimming removed 7 bases from V and 10 bases from J; junction bases left unmatched: 6. This CDR3 has 11 residues. This CDR3 is CASTDRERAFF. CDR3 sequence (DNA): TGTGCCAGCACCGACAGGGAAAGAGCTTTCTTT.

The DNA of the CDR3 is TGTGCCAGCAGGGAACAGGGGGCTAATGAAAAACTGTTTTTT. Protein sequence: CASREQGANEKLFF. V usage is TRBV7-2 and J usage is TRBJ1-4, with TRBD1 matching over 8 bases. This CDR3 contains 14 residues. The germline V gene has CDR1 SGHTA and CDR2 FQGNSA. With 6 bases clipped from V and 3 bases from J, the junction kept 3 bases outside the gene matches.

The chain couples TRBV6-5 to TRBJ2-3; 7 bases are a match to TRBD1. Germline CDR1 MNHEY, CDR2 SVGAGI. V dropped 4 bases and J dropped 6; count of bases not matched to a gene: 10. CDR3 length: 15 residues. In DNA, the CDR3 is TGTGCCAGCAGTTCATCACTTTCGGGACAGGATACGCAGTATTTT. This gives the protein CASSSSLSGQDTQYF.

CDR3 residues: CASSLAGQGEEKLFF. The CDR3 bases are TGTGCCAGCAGCTTAGCAGGACAGGGTGAGGAAAAACTGTTTTTT. The chain links TRBV7-2 to TRBJ1-4; 8 bases align to TRBD1. This CDR3 has 15 residues. Germline V gives CDR1 SGHTA, CDR2 FQGNSA. With V trimmed by 0 bases and J by 8 bases, 5 bases remained unmatched.

J is TRBJ2-7 and V is TRBV6-5; the match to TRBD1 covers 7 bases. The germline V gene encodes CDR1 MNHEY and CDR2 SVGAGI. This CDR3 spans 14 amino acids. With 6 bases clipped from V and 0 bases from J, the junction kept 5 bases outside the gene matches. The CDR3 region has the DNA TGTGCCAGCAGCCAACAGGGGCGCTCCTACGAGCAGTACTTC. Protein sequence: CASSQQGRSYEQYF.

The chain is built from TRBV7-8 and TRBJ2-7, with 9 bases identical to TRBD1. CDR1 is SGHVS and CDR2 is FQNEAQ in the germline V gene. CDR3 length: 15 amino acids. V lost 1 base, J lost 6 bases, and 7 bases stayed unmatched. The CDR3 DNA sequence: TGTGCCAGCAGCTTAGAGTGGGACAGGGATTCCGAGCAGTACTTC. Translating it yields CASSLEWDRDSEQYF.

This sequence joins TRBV6-5 and TRBJ2-7; D possibly corresponds to TRBD2 (5 bases). V lost 0 bases and J 3 bases, leaving 6 bases between the germline ends. The CDR3 is 13 residues long. Germline V CDR1 and CDR2: MNHEY, SVGAGI. The CDR3 spells CASSYSGSYEQYF. In nucleotides, the CDR3 is TGTGCCAGCAGTTACTCAGGGAGCTACGAGCAGTACTTC.

The chain has TRBV7-9 and TRBJ1-2; maybe TRBD1 (5 bases). The V gene's germline CDR1 is SEHNR and CDR2 FQNEAQ (reference sequence). V lost 5 bases and J lost 0, with 13 bases in between. The CDR3 consists of 15 residues. CDR3 in DNA: TGTGCCAGCAGCCGCCTCGGGGGAACTAACTATGGCTACACCTTC. Translating it yields CASSRLGGTNYGYTF.

J is TRBJ2-6 and V is TRBV28; no clear D. This CDR3 has 13 residues. Germline CDR1 is MDHEN and CDR2 is SYDVKM. Trimming took off 3 bases at V and 3 bases at J, with 3 bases between the two ends. Here the CDR3 DNA reads TGTGCCAGCAGTTTCAGTGGGGCCAACGTCCTGACTTTC. As protein: CASSFSGANVLTF.

V is TRBV29-1 and J is TRBJ1-2, with 7 bases fitting TRBD1. CDR3 size: 16 residues. Germline lookup yields CDR1 SQVTM and CDR2 ANQGSEA. The junction had 15 bases not matched to a gene; V was cut back by 3 bases and J by 5 bases. Here the CDR3 reads CSVDGSLRDSKYGYTF. In DNA form, the CDR3 reads TGCAGCGTTGACGGGAGCTTGCGGGACAGCAAATATGGCTACACCTTC.

The chain is built from TRBV3-1 (or the pseudogene TRBV3-2) and TRBJ2-5; 10 bases are shared with TRBD2. The CDR3 runs to 17 residues. CDR1 and CDR2 (germline): LGHDT, YNNKEL (reference sequence). The V segment lost 0 bases and the J segment 5 bases; nucleotides outside the gene matches: 9. This CDR3 reads CASSQDPLAGAGETQYF. Here the CDR3 DNA reads TGTGCCAGCAGCCAAGACCCCCTAGCGGGGGCGGGGGAGACCCAGTACTTC.

V usage is TRBV7-2 and J usage is TRBJ1-2; 9 bases fit TRBD1. The germline CDR1 and CDR2 sequences are SGHTA and FQGNSA. V shed 5 bases and J 4 bases; nucleotides not matched to a gene: 5. The CDR3 runs 14 residues. The CDR3 is CASSLQGAGYGYTF. CDR3 DNA sequence: TGTGCCAGCAGCCTACAGGGGGCGGGCTATGGCTACACCTTC.

The V and J genes are TRBV6-5 and TRBJ1-1; no definite D call. The CDR3 contains 13 residues. Trimming shortened V by 0 bases and J by 5 bases, and 7 bases separated the two germline ends. Germline V lookup: CDR1 MNHEY, CDR2 SVGAGI. CDR3 nucleotide sequence: TGTGCCAGCAGTTACTCGGCGGGGACTGAAGCTTTCTTT. It codes for CASSYSAGTEAFF.

The chain couples TRBV11-3 to TRBJ2-1; 9 nucleotides line up with TRBD2. V trimming: 11 bases; J trimming: 6 bases; junction bases outside the gene matches: 17. The V gene's germline CDR1 is SGHNT and CDR2 YENEEA. The CDR3 extends over 16 amino acids. The DNA for the CDR3 is TGTGCCGGCCCTCCCCTCTCGACTAGCGGAAGCAATGAGCAGTTCTTC. It translates to CAGPPLSTSGSNEQFF.

This clone turned up a few times. V is TRBV7-2 and J is TRBJ2-1; a possible D gene is TRBD1 (5 bases). CDR3 length equals 15 residues. Germline CDR1 is SGHTA and CDR2 is FQGNSA. Trimming cost V 1 base and J 5 bases, with 12 bases left between them. CDR3 residues: CASSLDPQGNNEQFF. CDR3 coding DNA: TGTGCCAGCAGCTTAGACCCCCAGGGCAACAATGAGCAGTTCTTC.

The chain is built from TRBV30 and TRBJ2-2; TRBD1 agrees at 11 bases. The CDR3 loop spans 15 amino acids. Losses at the gene ends were 5 bases for V and 5 bases for J; bases not matched to a gene: 7. Germline V CDR1 and CDR2: GTSNPN, SVGIG (reference sequence). CDR3 in amino acids: CAWSRDRGGTGELFF. The CDR3, as DNA: TGTGCCTGGTCCCGGGACAGGGGGGGGACCGGGGAGCTGTTTTTT. The full variable domain, rest sourced from reference TRBV30 and TRBJ2-2, is SQTIHQWPATLVQPVGSPLSLECTVEGTSNPNLYWYRQAAGRGLQLLFYSVGIGQISSEVPQNLSASRPQDRQFILSSKKLLLSDSGFYLCAWSRDRGGTGELFFGEGSRLTVL.